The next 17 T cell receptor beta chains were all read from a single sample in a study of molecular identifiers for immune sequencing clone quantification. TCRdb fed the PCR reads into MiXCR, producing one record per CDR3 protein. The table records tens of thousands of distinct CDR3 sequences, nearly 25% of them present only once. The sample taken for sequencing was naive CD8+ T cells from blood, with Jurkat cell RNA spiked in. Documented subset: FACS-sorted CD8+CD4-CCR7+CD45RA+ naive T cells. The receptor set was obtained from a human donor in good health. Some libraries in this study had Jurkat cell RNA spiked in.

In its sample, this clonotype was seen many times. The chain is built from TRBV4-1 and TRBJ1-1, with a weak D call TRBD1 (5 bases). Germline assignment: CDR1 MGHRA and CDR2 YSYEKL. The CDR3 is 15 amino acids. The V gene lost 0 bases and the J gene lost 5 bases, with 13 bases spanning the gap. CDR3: CASSQEGGGGTEAFF. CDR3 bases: TGCGCCAGCAGCCAAGAAGGTGGGGGGGGTACTGAAGCTTTCTTT.

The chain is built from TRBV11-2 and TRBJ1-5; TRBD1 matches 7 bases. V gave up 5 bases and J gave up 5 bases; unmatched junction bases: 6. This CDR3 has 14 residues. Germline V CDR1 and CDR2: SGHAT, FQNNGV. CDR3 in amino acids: CASSPRGRDQPQHF. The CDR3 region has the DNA TGTGCCAGCAGCCCGAGGGGGCGCGATCAGCCCCAGCATTTT.

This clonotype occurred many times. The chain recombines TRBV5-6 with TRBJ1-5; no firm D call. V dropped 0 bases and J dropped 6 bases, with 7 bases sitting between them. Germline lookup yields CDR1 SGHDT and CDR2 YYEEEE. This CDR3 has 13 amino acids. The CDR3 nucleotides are TGTGCCAGCAGCTTGGCGGTGGGTCAGCCCCAGCATTTT. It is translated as CASSLAVGQPQHF.

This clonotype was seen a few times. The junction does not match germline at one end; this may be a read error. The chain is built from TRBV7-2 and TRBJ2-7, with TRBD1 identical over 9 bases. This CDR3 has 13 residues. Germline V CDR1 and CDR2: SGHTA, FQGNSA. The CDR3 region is CAGSPGTGYEQYF. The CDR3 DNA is TGTGCCGGCAGCCCGGGGACAGGGTACGAGCAGTACTTC.

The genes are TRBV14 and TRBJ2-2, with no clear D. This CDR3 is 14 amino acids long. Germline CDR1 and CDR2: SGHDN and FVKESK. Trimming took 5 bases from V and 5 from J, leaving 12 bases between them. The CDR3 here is CASSDERGTGELFF. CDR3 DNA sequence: TGTGCCAGCAGCGACGAGAGAGGAACCGGGGAGCTGTTTTTT.

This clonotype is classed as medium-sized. CDR3 amino acids: CASSLGLEHSYEQYF. DNA for the CDR3: TGTGCCAGCAGCCTGGGGCTCGAGCACTCCTACGAGCAGTACTTC. The chain joins TRBV7-2 to TRBJ2-7, with a possible D match to TRBD1 (5 bases). Germline CDR1 is SGHTA and CDR2 is FQGNSA. The CDR3 is made up of 15 amino acids. Trimming cost V 5 bases and J 0 bases, with 14 bases left between them. Drawing the rest from reference TRBV7-2 and TRBJ2-7, the complete variable domain is GAGVSQSPSNKVTEKGKDVELRCDPISGHTALYWYRQSLGQGLEFLIYFQGNSAPDKSGLPSDRFSAERTGGSVSTLTIQRTQQEDSAVYLCASSLGLEHSYEQYFGPGTRLTVT.

DNA of the CDR3: TGCAGCGTTGAAATTAGGGGCCGCGGAAACACCATATATTTT. Protein sequence: CSVEIRGRGNTIYF. The chain links TRBV29-1 to TRBJ1-3, with D maybe TRBD1 (5 bases). CDR1 and CDR2 from the germline V gene are SQVTM and ANQGSEA. The CDR3 loop spans 14 amino acids. Between the trimmed V and J ends, which lost 2 bases and 4 bases, there was a span of 12 bases.

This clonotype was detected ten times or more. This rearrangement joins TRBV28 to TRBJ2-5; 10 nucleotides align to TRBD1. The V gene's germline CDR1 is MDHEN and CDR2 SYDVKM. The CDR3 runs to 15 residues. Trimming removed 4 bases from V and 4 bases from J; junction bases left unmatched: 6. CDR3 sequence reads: CASSSLRTGGETQYF. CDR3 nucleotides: TGTGCCAGCAGTTCCCTTCGGACAGGGGGAGAGACCCAGTACTTC.

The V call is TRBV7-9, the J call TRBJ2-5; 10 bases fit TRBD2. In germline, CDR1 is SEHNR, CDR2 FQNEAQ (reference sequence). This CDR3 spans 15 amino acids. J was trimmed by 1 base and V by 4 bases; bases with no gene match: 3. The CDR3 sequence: CASSWRTSGQETQYF. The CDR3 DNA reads TGTGCCAGCAGCTGGAGGACTAGCGGCCAAGAGACCCAGTACTTC.

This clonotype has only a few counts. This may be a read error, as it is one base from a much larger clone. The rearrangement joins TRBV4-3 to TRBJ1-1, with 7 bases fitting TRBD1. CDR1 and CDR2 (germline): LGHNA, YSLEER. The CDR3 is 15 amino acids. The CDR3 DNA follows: TGCGCCAGCAGCCCGGACAGGCGTCTAAACACTGAAGTTTTCTTT. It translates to CASSPDRRLNTEVFF.

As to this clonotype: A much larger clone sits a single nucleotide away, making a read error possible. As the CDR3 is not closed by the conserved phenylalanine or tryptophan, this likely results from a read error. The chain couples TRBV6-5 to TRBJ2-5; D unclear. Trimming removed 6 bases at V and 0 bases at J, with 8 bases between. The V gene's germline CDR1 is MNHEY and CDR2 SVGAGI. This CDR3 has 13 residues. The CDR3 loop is CASRDLYQETQYS. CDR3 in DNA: TGTGCCAGCAGAGACCTGTACCAAGAGACCCAGTACTCC.

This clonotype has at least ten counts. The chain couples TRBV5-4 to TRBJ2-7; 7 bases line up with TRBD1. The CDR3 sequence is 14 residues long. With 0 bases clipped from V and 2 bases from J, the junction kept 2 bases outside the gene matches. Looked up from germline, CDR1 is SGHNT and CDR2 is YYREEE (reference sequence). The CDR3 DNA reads TGTGCCAGCAGCTTGGAGGGGGCTGCCTACGAGCAGTACTTC. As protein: CASSLEGAAYEQYF.

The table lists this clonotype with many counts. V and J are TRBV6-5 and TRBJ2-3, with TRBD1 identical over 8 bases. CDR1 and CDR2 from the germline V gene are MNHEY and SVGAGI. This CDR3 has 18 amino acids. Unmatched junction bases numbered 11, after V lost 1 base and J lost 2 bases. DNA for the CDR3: TGTGCCAGCAGTTACTACGGACCGACAGGGGCTGACACAGATACGCAGTATTTT. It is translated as CASSYYGPTGADTDTQYF.

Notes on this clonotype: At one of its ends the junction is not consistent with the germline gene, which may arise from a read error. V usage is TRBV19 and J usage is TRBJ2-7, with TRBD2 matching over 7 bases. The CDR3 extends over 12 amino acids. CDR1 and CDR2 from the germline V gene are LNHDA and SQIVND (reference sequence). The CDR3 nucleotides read TGTGCCAGTAGGAATGGGAGGGAGTCTCTGAACTTC. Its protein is CASRNGRESLNF.

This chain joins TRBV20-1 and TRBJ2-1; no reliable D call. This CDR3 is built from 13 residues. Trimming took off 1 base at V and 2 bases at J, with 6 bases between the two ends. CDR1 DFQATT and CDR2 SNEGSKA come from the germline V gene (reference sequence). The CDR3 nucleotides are TGCAGTGCTAGAGCGGCCACCTACAATGAGCAGTTCTTC. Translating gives CSARAATYNEQFF.

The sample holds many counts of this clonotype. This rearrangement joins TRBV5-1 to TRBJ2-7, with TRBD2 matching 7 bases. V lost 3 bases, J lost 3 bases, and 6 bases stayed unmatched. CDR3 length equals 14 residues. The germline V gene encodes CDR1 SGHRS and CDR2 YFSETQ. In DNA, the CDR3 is TGCGCCAGCAGCTCGGGAGGTGGACTCTACGAGCAGTACTTC. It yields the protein CASSSGGGLYEQYF.

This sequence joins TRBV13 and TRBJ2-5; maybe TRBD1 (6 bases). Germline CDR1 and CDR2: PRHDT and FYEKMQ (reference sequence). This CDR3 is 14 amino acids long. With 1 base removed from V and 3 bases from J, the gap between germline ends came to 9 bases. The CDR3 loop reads CASSLEGGEETQYF. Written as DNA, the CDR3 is TGTGCCAGCAGCTTAGAAGGGGGAGAAGAGACCCAGTACTTC.